These 4 T cell receptor beta chains were all obtained from the same sample, sequenced in a study of blood T cell repertoires in COVID-19. Generated by immunoSEQ multiplex PCR, the TCRdb table keeps only in-frame clones and is missing some. The sample records 220,000 or so clones, 89% being singletons. Sequencing was performed on peripheral blood. The receptors were gathered from a man aged 60 to 69 who had recovered from COVID-19.

This chain connects TRBV19 to TRBJ2-4; D might be TRBD2 (5 bases). The germline CDR1 and CDR2 sequences are LNHDA and SQIVND (reference sequence). Trimming removed 5 bases at V and 0 bases at J, with 8 bases between. This CDR3 region has 14 residues. The CDR3 DNA follows: TGTGCCAGTAGTTTTGGACTAGCCAAAAACATTCAGTACTTC. It translates to CASSFGLAKNIQYF.

On this clone: The sample holds other DNA sequences that translate to the same CDR3. The rearrangement joins TRBV5-1 to TRBJ1-2, with 8 bases matching TRBD1. Per the germline V gene, CDR1 is SGHRS and CDR2 is YFSETQ. V was pared by 4 bases and J by 2 bases, with 4 bases of the junction left unmatched. This CDR3 contains 14 residues. Written as DNA, the CDR3 is TGCGCCAGCAGCCCTGGACAGGGAAACTATGGCTACACCTTC. This codes for CASSPGQGNYGYTF.

V and J are TRBV11-2 and TRBJ2-7; TRBD2 matches at 8 bases. The CDR3 extends over 15 amino acids. The J segment lost 2 bases and the V segment lost 5 bases, leaving 8 bases of the junction unmatched. CDR1 and CDR2 from the germline V gene are SGHAT and FQNNGV. The CDR3 DNA follows: TGTGCCAGCAGCACGAGCCCGGGGGGGACCTACGAGCAGTACTTC. It specifies CASSTSPGGTYEQYF.

The chain uses TRBV5-5 and TRBJ1-4; 7 bases align to TRBD1. V shed 3 bases and J 8 bases; nucleotides not matched to a gene: 7. This CDR3 is built from 14 residues. The germline V gene encodes CDR1 SGHKS and CDR2 YYEKEE (reference sequence). This CDR3 reads CASSSGQVSEKLFF. CDR3 DNA: TGTGCCAGCAGCTCAGGACAGGTCTCGGAAAAACTGTTTTTT.